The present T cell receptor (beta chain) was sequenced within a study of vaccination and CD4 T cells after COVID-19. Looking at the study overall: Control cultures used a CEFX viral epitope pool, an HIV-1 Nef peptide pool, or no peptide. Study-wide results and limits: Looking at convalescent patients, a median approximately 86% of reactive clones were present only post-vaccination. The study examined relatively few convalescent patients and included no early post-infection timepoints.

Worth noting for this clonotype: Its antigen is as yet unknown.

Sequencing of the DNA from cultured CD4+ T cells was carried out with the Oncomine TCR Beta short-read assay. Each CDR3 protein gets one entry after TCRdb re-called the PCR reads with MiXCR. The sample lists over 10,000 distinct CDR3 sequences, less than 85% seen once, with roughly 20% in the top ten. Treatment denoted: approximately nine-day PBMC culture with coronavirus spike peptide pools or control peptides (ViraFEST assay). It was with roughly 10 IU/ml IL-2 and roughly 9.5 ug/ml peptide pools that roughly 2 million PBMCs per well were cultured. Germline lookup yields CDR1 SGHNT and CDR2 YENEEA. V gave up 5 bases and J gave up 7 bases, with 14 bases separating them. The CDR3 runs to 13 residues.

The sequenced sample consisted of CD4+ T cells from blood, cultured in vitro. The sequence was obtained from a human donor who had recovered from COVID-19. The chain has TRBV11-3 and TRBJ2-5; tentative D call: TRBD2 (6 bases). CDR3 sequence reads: CASSLGPGGTQYF. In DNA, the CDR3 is TGTGCCAGCAGCCTAGGCCCCGGGGGGACCCAGTACTTC.